The T cell receptor beta chain under discussion was sequenced for a study of cytomegalovirus exposure and HLA in healthy donors listed by TCRdb under 2017. Background on the whole study: An earlier analysis of some 500 of the donors reported 276 Gb of sequence data and roughly 100 million unique TCR beta sequences from 150 million to 200 million T cells. Approximately 310 gigabases of sequencing data and tens of millions of unique TCR sequences were included in an early release covering roughly 600 HLA-typed donors. Among the approximately 420 genotyped donors, approximately 76% belonged to the genetic ancestry cluster associated with self-reported Caucasian donors. The study aimed to test whether cataloging public T cell receptors could reveal signatures of past pathogen exposure. The study used immunosequencing to profile the T cell repertoires of 670 or so subjects and linked those repertoires to cytomegalovirus serostatus. A separate validation cohort of roughly 120 different subjects was used in addition to the roughly 700-subject first cohort. To predict cytomegalovirus infection status, the study combined high-throughput TCR immunosequencing, statistical association of individual TCRs with disease status, and machine learning. A later analysis re-analyzed previously published TCR beta repertoires from approximately 700 donors and added high-resolution HLA genotyping to study TCR occurrence patterns. The later analysis used no new phenotypic data to find candidate immune exposures, relying instead on TCR beta sequences and their occurrence across donors. To decide whether each TCR beta V gene segment behaved as functional or pseudogenic, an earlier analysis of some 570 of the donors relied on high-throughput TCR beta sequencing. Donor age, sex, ethnicity and CMV serostatus were collected together with the repertoire data. In a later genetic analysis, genome-wide SNP genotypes for about 65% of the 666 donors were used, and that subset was treated as a discovery cohort. Every repertoire in the discovery cohort had been generated on one and the same sequencing platform. HLA typing covered class I and class II loci at four-digit resolution. The number of typed donors differed by locus: roughly 620-630 for A, B, C, DRB1 and DQB1; about 520 for DQA1; around 580 for DPA1; and 400 to 480 for DPB1. Several DR-DQ haplotypes were handled as single units for association and clustering because linkage in the cohort was strong. Among 398 genotyped donors of the cohort, an average of roughly 230,000 unique TCR beta nucleotide sequences was sequenced per donor, of which approximately 18% were non-productive. Study-level results and caveats: The classifier was reported to diagnose cytomegalovirus status with high specificity and sensitivity in both the original cohort and the validation cohort. Only TCR beta chains were sequenced in this cohort, and the absence of alpha or paired-chain data limited detectable features. In a later genetic analysis, a missense DCLRE1C variant was associated with V-gene and J-gene trimming of TCR beta chains, and the association was replicated in an independent cohort. Compared with the approximately 670-donor mean, donors in an Asian-associated ancestry cluster had fewer N-insertions in productive TCRs, according to a later genetic analysis. Roughly uniform sequencing depth across donors was assumed in presence/absence analyses, although this assumption may not hold. Because counts were too low, about 18 rarely observed V segments, including chromosome 9 orphons, were excluded from the earlier analysis of around 590 of the donors. At a false discovery rate of 0.05, a later analysis linked some 18,000 TCR beta sequences to specific HLA alleles. A few of the identified cytomegalovirus-associated TCR beta chains were confirmed in vitro to be specific for cytomegalovirus antigens. Immune exposure information for the cohort was limited to CMV serostatus. In a later analysis, several top co-occurrence clusters were reported to appear linked to parvovirus B19, influenza, CMV and Epstein-Barr virus. The sequencing pipeline was judged likely to have produced a cluster of highly shared sequence variants as a technical artifact. The authors suggested that the approach could potentially be generalized to other disease states and immunological phenotypes. Compared with equally common non-associated chains, HLA-associated TCR beta chains in a later analysis were more clonally expanded and had lower generation probabilities. A further reported finding was that TCR beta sequences accurately predicted the HLA-A and HLA-B alleles for most subjects in the first cohort. Broadly in line with IMGT annotations, most TCR beta V segments showed up in productive rearrangements about 87% or about 30% of the time in an earlier analysis of several hundred of the donors. A later analysis found that TCR association rates varied across HLA loci, with DRB1 alleles showing the most associated TCRs and HLA-C alleles the fewest. Most CMV-associated TCR beta chains appeared to be HLA-restricted in a later analysis, and the HLA associations seemed to be driven largely by CMV exposure. When HLA alleles, especially DR and DQ, strongly co-occurred, TCR associations were difficult to assign to individual alleles. The study gave a list of over 150 TCR beta chains associated with cytomegalovirus. Correlated functional status among segregating V segments might reflect linkage disequilibrium, but an unknown experimental factor could not be ruled out. Because some donors lacked HLA typing at each locus, the association tests relied only on the typed subset. Across donors, most TCR sequences were observed very rarely, whereas some public TCRs were present in many individuals.

Notes on this clone: Its recognized antigen is unknown. Base qualities are not recorded, but no much larger clone differs from it by a single base.

Receptors were amplified or captured by the immunoSEQ multiplex PCR assay. The multiplex PCR relied on a mix of 60 forward primers for TCR Vbeta segments and 13 reverse primers for TCR Jbeta segments. A multiplex PCR assay on genomic DNA amplified the CDR3 region of rearranged TCR beta genes. On the Illumina HiSeq System, the amplified TCR beta libraries were sequenced as 87-base-pair reads. Processing in the source paper ran as follows. Across the 640 or so repertoires, a later analysis counted 80 million or so unique TCR beta chains, around 11 million of which were shared by at least two donors. Raw reads were error-corrected and collapsed into unique sequences by a nearest-neighbor algorithm in which closely related sequences were merged to remove PCR and sequencing errors. Alignment of CDR3 sequences to IMGT reference sequences was used to assign V, D and J gene segments. For a sequence to be retained, at least a six-nucleotide match to both a V gene segment and a J gene segment was required. A rearrangement was called productive if the CDR3 had no stop codons and remained in frame with V and J, and every other rearrangement was called non-productive. CDR3 was defined by IMGT convention, running from the second conserved V-encoded cysteine to the conserved J-encoded phenylalanine. In an earlier analysis of more than 550 of the donors, sequences lacking an unambiguous match to a single V gene segment were excluded. An earlier analysis of about 600 of the donors called V segments functional above 56.7% productive rearrangements and segregating when the between-donor standard deviation exceeded 5%. A statistical classification framework was built for diagnosing cytomegalovirus status from the catalog of TCR beta chain sequences. In a later analysis, V and J genes were assigned by comparing TCR nucleotide sequences against IMGT/GENE-DB human TR gene sequences. The TCRdist pipeline was used in a later analysis to assign CDR3 sequences and most-parsimonious VDJ recombination scenarios. In a later analysis, each TCR beta chain was defined by its CDR3 amino acid sequence together with its V-gene family, and reads without a unique V-gene family were excluded. To address suspected cross-contamination and a sequencing artifact, a later analysis removed a few hundred highly shared, low-generation-probability nucleotide sequences. A later analysis calculated a clonal expansion index for each public chain from normalized within-repertoire ranks of inferred template counts. In a later analysis, generation probabilities were computed using a VDJ recombination model fitted to out-of-frame rearrangements, and the results were checked against IGoR. Hypergeometric tests were used in a later analysis to score TCR-TCR, TCR-HLA and TCR-CMV co-occurrence, with a repertoire-size bias correction applied to the TCR pairs. A later analysis estimated false discovery rates by permuting HLA or CMV assignments 20 times. In a later analysis, co-occurring TCRs were grouped with DBSCAN, and TCRdist sequence similarity was added when clustering was performed within HLA-allele-positive subsets. For co-occurrence clustering, repertoires with fewer than 30,000 or more than 120,000 public chains were excluded, along with five or six repertoires with anomalous nucleotide sharing. Sourced from immuneACCESS, this table was stored by TCRdb with only in-frame sequences that have V and J called. A share of the clones is absent; for the studies checked, an unresolved V gene accounts for under half, and the remainder has no known explanation. V, J and clone size derive from that table, while D and trimming were established from the DNA sequence. The sample table shows approximately 150,000 clones, and roughly 80% are seen once. The top ten clonotypes cover roughly 9.7% of the sample.

The cohort was made up of approximately 670 healthy bone marrow donors. At the time of sampling, every cohort member was nominally healthy, though immune exposures that went unrecorded were likely present. The donor tested CMV seropositive and was one of the 289 seropositive cohort members. Every donor gave a peripheral blood sample, and the peripheral blood mononuclear cells from that sample were used for TCR beta sequencing. The Qiagen DNeasy Blood Extraction Kit was used to extract genomic DNA from the blood cell samples. The sequenced material came from PBMCs. The sequence was obtained from a man younger than 35 in good health and CMV-seropositive.

The DNA sequence follows: TGTGCCAGCAGCGCCCGGGACAGCCAGTACAATGAGCAGTTCTTC. This sequence encodes CASSARDSQYNEQFF. The chain joins TRBV5-4 to TRBJ2-1; TRBD1 fits 7 bases in the junction. At the junction V is shortened by 4 bases and J by 4 bases; bases outside the gene matches: 8. CDR1 SGHNT and CDR2 YYREEE were looked up in the germline V gene (reference sequence). The CDR3 holds 15 amino acids from the cysteine to the phenylalanine. Only the CDR3 portion is preserved as DNA: 45 bases, with reading frame beginning at the first base.